The following is a TCR beta chain sequence with its context. Its antigen is unidentified. This sample was included in a study of post-analysis software for immune sequencing data. On the study more broadly: Both relapsing-remitting and secondary progressive multiple sclerosis featured among the disease courses, as did progressive-relapsing multiple sclerosis.

V was trimmed by 2 bases and J by 3 bases, leaving 8 bases between them. Germline lookup yields CDR1 SEHNR and CDR2 FQNEAQ (reference sequence). The CDR3 length is 13 residues. General study results and limits: TRBV5-6, TRBV5-1 and TRBV20-1 were among roughly five TRBV segments more frequent in patients than controls. Under F measure analysis, samples from one preparation batch co-clustered strongly.

Built from TCR beta cDNA, the libraries had unique molecular identifiers in them. Input populations of about 1 to 11 million T cells gave rise to around 500,000 cDNA molecules. MiXCR, applied by TCRdb to the PCR reads, yields one record per CDR3 protein. The repertoire consists of roughly 650,000 distinct CDR3 sequences, with 55% to 70% occurring once and the leading ten covering about 11%. The source is a girl aged 2-9 years with multiple sclerosis. Specimen: blood. The chain links TRBV7-9 to TRBJ2-7; the D gene is possibly TRBD2 (6 bases). The CDR3 DNA reads TGTGCCAGCAGCTTATTGACTAGCTACGAGCAGTACTTC. This encodes CASSLLTSYEQYF.